This T cell receptor beta chain is from a study of somatic mutations in cytotoxic T cells in rheumatoid arthritis. Clones were sequenced by immunoSEQ multiplex PCR, and TCRdb holds only the in-frame ones, with some missing. The sample lists fewer than 25,000 clones, around 75% occurring once. The V and J ends lost 5 bases and 0 bases respectively, with 16 bases between them. Germline CDR1 is GTSNPN and CDR2 is SVGIG (reference sequence). The CDR3 runs 15 residues. The clonotype originates from an adult with rheumatoid arthritis. The V and J genes are TRBV30 and TRBJ1-2; D unclear. Sequenced material: CD8+ T cells sorted from blood. The CDR3 loop is CAWYDGGRANYGYTF. DNA of the CDR3: TGTGCCTGGTATGATGGCGGCCGAGCTAACTATGGCTACACCTTC.